The sequence of this T cell receptor beta chain was determined in a study of T cell responses to AZD1222 COVID-19 vaccine. Overall study findings and caveats: The repertoires were collected only after the peak T cell response. Females made up more of the donors, who were largely white British, and clonal diversity may have come out too low. Baseline serostatus was positive in only six AZD1222 recipients. An increase in Spike-specific TCR breadth and depth was observed after two AZD1222 doses.

In the case of this clone: Its antigen is as yet unknown.

V was clipped by 6 bases and J by 2 bases, with 14 bases between them. CDR1 is MDHEN and CDR2 is SYDVKM in the germline V gene. The CDR3 has 15 residues. Only in-frame clones appear in the TCRdb table, and some are missing; sequencing was by immunoSEQ multiplex PCR. The data show about 130,000 clones, 88% seen once. This clonotype was sampled from an adult in good health. The sequencing here drew on peripheral blood, taken on day 0 of MenACWY control vaccination. J is TRBJ1-5 and V is TRBV28; D is undetermined. The CDR3 region is CASRLDSGRNQPQHF. CDR3 nucleotides: TGTGCCAGCAGACTGGACTCCGGGCGCAATCAGCCCCAGCATTTT.